This record concerns one TCR beta chain sequence. Its matching antigen is unknown. The data stem from a study of blood T cells in healthy people across ages. Study outcomes and limitations: Calculation of diversity from one million T cells yielded estimates considered to be underestimates.

The authors drew approximately 10 milliliters of peripheral blood from each donor. The authors isolated at least 6.5 million PBMCs per sample. The CDR3 is 16 residues long. Germline CDR1 and CDR2: SEHNR and FQNEAQ (reference sequence). The junction had 8 bases not matched to a gene; V was cut back by 2 bases and J by 4 bases. With a J-beta primer mix and a sample-barcoded 5' primer, a second PCR ran 7 to 11 cycles. TCRdb independently ran MiXCR on the 5' RACE reads; one entry per CDR3 protein. The table lists about 730,000 distinct CDR3 sequences, roughly 45% of them singletons. Material for sequencing was blood. The receptor's source is a woman aged 60-75 years in good health. The chain is built from TRBV7-9 and TRBJ2-1; the match to TRBD2 covers 7 bases. The CDR3 sequence: CASSLIGAGEYNEQFF. The DNA for the CDR3 is TGTGCCAGCAGCTTAATTGGGGCGGGGGAATACAATGAGCAGTTCTTC.